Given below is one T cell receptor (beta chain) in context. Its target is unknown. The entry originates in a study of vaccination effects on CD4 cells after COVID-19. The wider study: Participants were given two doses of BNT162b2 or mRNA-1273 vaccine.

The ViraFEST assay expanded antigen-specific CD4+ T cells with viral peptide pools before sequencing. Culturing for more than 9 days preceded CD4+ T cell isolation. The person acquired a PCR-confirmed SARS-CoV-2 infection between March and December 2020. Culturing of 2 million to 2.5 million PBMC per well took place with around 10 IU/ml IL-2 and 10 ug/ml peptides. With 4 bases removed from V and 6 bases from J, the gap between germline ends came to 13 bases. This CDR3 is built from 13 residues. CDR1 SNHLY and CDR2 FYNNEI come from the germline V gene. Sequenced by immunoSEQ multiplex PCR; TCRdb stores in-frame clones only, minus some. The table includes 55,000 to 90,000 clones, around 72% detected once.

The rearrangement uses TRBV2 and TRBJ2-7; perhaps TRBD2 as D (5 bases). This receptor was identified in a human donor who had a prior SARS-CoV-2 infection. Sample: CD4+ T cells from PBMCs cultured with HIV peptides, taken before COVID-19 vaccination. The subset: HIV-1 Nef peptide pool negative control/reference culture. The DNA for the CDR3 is TGTGCCAGCAGTGGACCATCTCGGGGCGAGCAGTACTTC. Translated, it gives CASSGPSRGEQYF. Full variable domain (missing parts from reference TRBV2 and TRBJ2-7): EPEVTQTPSHQVTQMGQEVILRCVPISNHLYFYWYRQILGQKVEFLVSFYNNEISEKSEIFDDQFSVERPDGSNFTLKIRSTKLEDSAMYFCASSGPSRGEQYFGPGTRLTVT.